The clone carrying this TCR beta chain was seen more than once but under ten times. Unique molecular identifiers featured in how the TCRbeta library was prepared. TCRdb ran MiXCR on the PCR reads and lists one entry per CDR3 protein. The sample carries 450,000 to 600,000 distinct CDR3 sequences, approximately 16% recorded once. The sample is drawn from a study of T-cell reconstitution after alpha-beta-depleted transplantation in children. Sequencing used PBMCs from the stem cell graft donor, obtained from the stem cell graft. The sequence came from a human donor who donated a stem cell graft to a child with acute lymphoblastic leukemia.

The CDR3 protein is CASSVGERETGELFF. DNA of the CDR3: TGCGCCAGCAGCGTGGGGGAGCGGGAGACCGGGGAGCTGTTTTTT. V gene TRBV5-1 combines with J gene TRBJ2-2; TRBD2 matches 8 bases. The CDR3 covers 15 residues. Germline V gene lookup returns CDR1 SGHRS and CDR2 YFSETQ. Trimming removed 4 bases from V and 5 bases from J; junction bases left unmatched: 7.